What follows describes a single TCR beta chain. The V and J ends lost 0 bases and 6 bases respectively, with 14 bases between them. The CDR3 sequence is 15 residues long. Per the germline V gene, CDR1 is LGHNA and CDR2 is YSLEER. This record belongs to a study of blood T cell repertoires in COVID-19. Looking at the study overall: Samples came from the United States, Italy and Spain, spanning acute and convalescent COVID-19. Sample material is recorded as cDNA or gDNA derived from T cells, B-cell-depleted T cells, or PBMCs.

TCRdb keeps only in-frame clones here, not all; method: immunoSEQ multiplex PCR. The sample carries more than 70,000 clones, around 90% recorded once. Sequenced sample: peripheral blood. V is TRBV4-3 and J is TRBJ1-1, with D uncertain. The receptor was isolated from a woman aged 45 to 65 with active or convalescent COVID-19. As DNA, the CDR3 is TGCGCCAGCAGCCAAGATCAAGAGGGTTACGCTGAAGCTTTCTTT. Its translation is CASSQDQEGYAEAFF.